These T cell receptor beta chains were read from a single sample in a study of control samples from healthy donors and cancer patients. Here immunoSEQ multiplex PCR was the method, and the copy in TCRdb shows in-frame clones only, minus some. Found here are some 100,000 clones, just over 90% of them singletons; the top ten hold 4% to 5.5%. The specimen sequenced was blood. The receptor set was obtained from a human donor in good health. The donor label of this sample is uncertain. Each CDR3 is given with its conserved first and last residue. D genes are given only for firm matches.

j_call v_call d_call cdr3_aa
TRBJ2-1 TRBV11-2 . CASSLAGVPYNEQFF
TRBJ1-1 TRBV6-1 . CASSESERGRPEAFF
TRBJ2-5 TRBV20-1 . CSASGRGAQYF
TRBJ2-3 TRBV6-5 . CASSYGPNTDTQYF
TRBJ2-3 TRBV21-1 . CASTLLGTLTDTQYF
TRBJ1-3 TRBV18 . CASSVNRDGNTIYF
TRBJ2-3 TRBV25-1 . CASSEPTGPSTDTQYF
TRBJ2-1 TRBV24-1 . CATQAGHNEQFF
TRBJ1-1 TRBV12-5 . CASGTTRVQAFF
TRBJ1-4 TRBV19 . CASSRTDRSNEKLFF
TRBJ2-7 TRBV5-1 TRBD2 CASSSGGPYYEQYF
TRBJ1-5 TRBV20-1 TRBD1 CSASRTGRDQPQHF
TRBJ2-7 TRBV19 . CASTVHAGQTYEQYF
TRBJ2-1 TRBV6-1 . CASSEAGGSQFF
TRBJ2-2 TRBV27 TRBD1 CASSIGQGRTGELFF
TRBJ1-2 TRBV19 . CASSIGGGGYTF
TRBJ2-5 TRBV9 TRBD2 CASSGRTSGGQETQYF
TRBJ2-5 TRBV28 TRBD1 CASSTGQGAAETQYF
TRBJ1-6 TRBV12-5 . CASGIGYNSPLHF
TRBJ2-7 TRBV2 . CASRADRLGTYEQYF
TRBJ1-6 TRBV12-3/TRBV12-4 . CASSEPNSPLHF
TRBJ1-5 TRBV29-1 TRBD1 CSVTGTEDQPQHF
TRBJ2-3 TRBV5-6 . CASSLAGADTQYF
TRBJ1-3 TRBV6-5 TRBD1 CASRKQGEGNTIYF
TRBJ2-7 TRBV4-2 TRBD2 CASNQDPIGGGSTYEQYF
TRBJ2-2 TRBV6-1 TRBD2 CASSEATRGGRTGELFF
TRBJ1-2 TRBV25-1 . CASSGNRDGYTF
TRBJ1-2 TRBV3-1/TRBV3-2 . CASSHLGQDPYYGYTF
TRBJ2-3 TRBV19 TRBD2 CASSRTSGGPRTDTQYF
TRBJ1-1 TRBV5-5 . CASSLTGRGEAFF
TRBJ2-1 TRBV7-2 . CASSLNFNSYNEQFF
TRBJ2-1 TRBV6-1 TRBD1 CASSETGGSYNEQFF